The rows below give T cell receptor beta chains drawn from one sample of a study of blood T cell repertoires in COVID-19. Measured with immunoSEQ multiplex PCR; TCRdb has only the in-frame clones, and not every one. The sample has 300,000 to 400,000 clones; around 88% are singletons. Source material: peripheral blood. The receptors originated from a man aged 30-40 years with active or convalescent COVID-19. CDR3s include the opening cysteine and the closing phenylalanine or tryptophan. Each record gives: D gene, V gene, J gene, clone size, CDR3 length, CDR3 protein, CDR3 DNA. D genes are given only for firm matches. Size values are once, few and many counts, or a class for expanded clones, and some rows have none.

.	TRBV7-8	TRBJ1-2	.	14	CASSLGAQGGGYTF	TGTGCCAGCAGCTTAGGTGCCCAGGGTGGGGGCTACACCTTC
TRBD1	TRBV7-2	TRBJ1-2	.	15	CASSLGTGGTYGYTF	TGTGCCAGCAGCCTCGGGACAGGGGGCACCTATGGCTACACCTTC
.	TRBV27	TRBJ1-1	few	13	CASSLGQRTEAFF	TGTGCCAGCAGTTTGGGGCAAAGGACCGAAGCTTTCTTT
.	TRBV7-3	TRBJ1-6	.	13	CASTKSGSRFPYF	TGTGCCAGCACCAAGTCCGGGAGCCGATTTCCATACTTT
.	TRBV2	TRBJ1-2	.	13	CASRESYFDGYTF	TGTGCCAGCAGAGAGAGCTATTTTGATGGCTACACCTTC
.	TRBV30	TRBJ1-2	.	14	CAWRLAGTIALGTF	TGTGCCTGGAGGCTGGCCGGGACAATCGCTCTTGGCACCTTC
TRBD2	TRBV24-1	TRBJ2-1	.	16	CATSDLSGGDYNEQFF	TGTGCCACCAGTGACCTGTCCGGGGGGGACTACAATGAGCAGTTCTTC
TRBD1	TRBV30	TRBJ2-7	.	13	CAWSPGQKYEQYF	TGTGCCTGGAGCCCGGGACAGAAATACGAGCAGTACTTC
.	TRBV2	TRBJ2-7	.	11	CASTPGYEQYF	TGTGCCAGCACCCCGGGATACGAGCAGTACTTC
TRBD1	TRBV7-9	TRBJ1-4	.	15	CASSATAGGIEKLFF	TGTGCCAGCAGCGCGACCGCAGGGGGAATTGAAAAACTGTTTTTT
.	TRBV3-1/TRBV3-2	TRBJ2-1	.	13	CASSQDWAGHQFF	TGTGCCAGCAGCCAAGATTGGGCCGGACATCAGTTCTTC
.	TRBV3-1/TRBV3-2	TRBJ1-5	.	16	CASSPYRNSGNQPQHF	TGTGCCAGCAGCCCCTATCGTAATTCGGGTAATCAGCCCCAGCATTTT
TRBD1	TRBV6-4	TRBJ1-2	.	14	CASSRDREGGGYTF	TGTGCCAGCAGCCGGGACAGGGAGGGAGGTGGCTACACCTTC
.	TRBV5-4	TRBJ2-1	.	12	CASSLGAEEQFF	TGTGCCAGCAGCTTGGGGGCCGAGGAGCAGTTCTTC
.	TRBV18	TRBJ1-2	few	14	CASSLTPGEDGYTF	TGTGCCAGCTCACTTACGCCCGGGGAGGATGGCTACACCTTC
TRBD1	TRBV7-2	TRBJ2-7	few	15	CASSSRTGVPYEQYF	TGTGCCAGCAGCTCTAGGACAGGGGTGCCCTACGAGCAGTACTTC
TRBD1	TRBV7-9	TRBJ2-3	.	18	CASSSFLAGDRESDTQYF	TGTGCCAGCAGCTCCTTCTTGGCCGGGGACAGGGAATCAGATACGCAGTATTTT
TRBD1	TRBV5-1	TRBJ2-7	.	12	CASSIGTGPQYF	TGCGCCAGCAGCATAGGGACAGGCCCGCAGTACTTC
TRBD1	TRBV2	TRBJ1-1	.	15	CASSRPGTGNTEAFF	TGTGCCAGCAGCCGTCCCGGGACAGGGAACACTGAAGCTTTCTTT
TRBD2	TRBV19	TRBJ2-7	once	19	CASSFSSGTSGGLSYEQYF	TGTGCCAGTAGTTTTTCTTCCGGGACTAGCGGGGGCCTTTCCTACGAGCAGTACTTC
.	TRBV12-3/TRBV12-4	TRBJ2-1	few	13	CASSPHRENEQFF	TGTGCCAGCAGTCCTCACAGGGAGAATGAGCAGTTCTTC
.	TRBV29-1	TRBJ2-2	.	12	CSVGGEAGELFF	TGCAGCGTTGGAGGGGAGGCCGGGGAGCTGTTTTTT
TRBD1	TRBV5-4	TRBJ1-1	few	14	CASSPPGQGAEAFF	TGTGCCAGCAGCCCACCGGGGCAGGGGGCTGAAGCTTTCTTT
TRBD1	TRBV6-5	TRBJ1-6	.	14	CASSQNRGLSPLHF	TGTGCCAGCAGTCAAAACAGGGGGCTTTCACCCCTCCACTTT
TRBD2	TRBV7-8	TRBJ2-5	few	14	CAAGGVAGAETQYF	TGTGCCGCCGGCGGGGTGGCGGGAGCGGAGACCCAGTACTTC
TRBD2	TRBV5-1	TRBJ2-1	.	15	CASSWRLAGYNEQFF	TGCGCCAGCAGCTGGAGACTAGCGGGGTACAATGAGCAGTTCTTC
.	TRBV15	TRBJ2-1	.	17	CATSSPRPVLRFNEQFF	TGTGCCACCAGCAGTCCCCGTCCGGTTCTGAGGTTTAATGAGCAGTTCTTC
TRBD1	TRBV18	TRBJ1-5	few	16	CASSPPGQGLGQPQHF	TGTGCCAGCTCACCGCCGGGACAGGGGCTGGGGCAGCCCCAGCATTTT
.	TRBV7-6	TRBJ2-1	once	15	CASSYPEASFNEQFF	TGTGCCAGCAGTTACCCCGAGGCTAGCTTCAATGAGCAGTTCTTC
TRBD1	TRBV18	TRBJ1-5	.	16	CASSETGFGADQPQHF	TGTGCCAGCTCGGAGACAGGGTTTGGGGCGGATCAGCCCCAGCATTTT